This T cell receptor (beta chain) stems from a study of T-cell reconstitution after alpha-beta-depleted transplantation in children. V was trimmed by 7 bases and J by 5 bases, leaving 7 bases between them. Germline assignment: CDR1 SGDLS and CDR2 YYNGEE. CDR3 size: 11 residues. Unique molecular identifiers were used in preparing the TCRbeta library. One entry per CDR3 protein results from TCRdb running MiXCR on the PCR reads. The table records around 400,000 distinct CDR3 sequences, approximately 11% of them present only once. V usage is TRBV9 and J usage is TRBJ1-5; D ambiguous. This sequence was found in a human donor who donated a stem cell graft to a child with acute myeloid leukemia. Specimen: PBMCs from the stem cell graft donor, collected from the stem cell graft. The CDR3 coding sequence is TGTGCCAGCGGCACACATCAGCCCCAGCATTTT. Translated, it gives CASGTHQPQHF.